A single sample gave rise to the 29 T cell receptor beta chains below, sequenced in a study of T cell responses to AZD1222 COVID-19 vaccine. Measured with immunoSEQ multiplex PCR; TCRdb has only the in-frame clones, and not every one. The repertoire includes about 150,000 clones, 85% to 90% of them detected once, and approximately 7.2% sits in the top ten. The sample was peripheral blood, taken on day 0 of AZD1222 vaccination. These receptors came from an adult in good health.

The V and J genes are TRBV7-9 and TRBJ2-3; 10 bases fit TRBD2. V lost 5 bases and J lost 6; bases outside the gene matches: 17. The CDR3 length is 18 residues. CDR1 and CDR2 (germline): SEHNR, FQNEAQ (reference sequence). CDR3: CASSPAAGGPLGDDTQYF. CDR3 in DNA: TGTGCCAGCAGCCCGGCAGCGGGGGGGCCGTTAGGAGACGATACGCAGTATTTT. Full variable domain (rest looked up from reference TRBV7-9 and TRBJ2-3): DTGVSQNPRHKITKRGQNVTFRCDPISEHNRLYWYRQTLGQGPEFLTYFQNEAQLEKSRLLSDRFSAERPKGSFSTLEIQRTEQGDSAMYLCASSPAAGGPLGDDTQYFGPGTRLTVL.

The chain links TRBV4-3 to TRBJ1-2; the match to TRBD1 covers 7 bases. Germline values: CDR1 LGHNA, CDR2 YSLEER. There are 16 residues in the CDR3. With 0 bases clipped from V and 7 bases from J, the junction kept 11 bases outside the gene matches. The CDR3 protein is CASSQEVGRGAVGYTF. The CDR3 nucleotides are TGCGCCAGCAGCCAAGAGGTTGGCAGGGGGGCTGTTGGCTACACCTTC.

The chain combines TRBV7-9 with TRBJ2-5; maybe TRBD2 (5 bases). This CDR3 is 15 amino acids long. Trimming pared 1 base from V and 5 bases from J, leaving 14 bases between. The germline CDR1 and CDR2 sequences are SEHNR and FQNEAQ (reference sequence). The CDR3 DNA reads as TGTGCCAGCAGCTTAGTACTTTGGGGAGAGGAGACCCAGTACTTC. It codes for CASSLVLWGEETQYF.

The chain is built from TRBV18 and TRBJ1-1; unclear D gene. The germline gives CDR1 KGHSH, CDR2 LQKENI. The ends were cut back, 6 bases at V and 6 bases at J, with 14 bases in the middle. The CDR3 length is 13 residues. In DNA, the CDR3 is TGTGCCAGCTCGCGAGCGGGAATCGCTGAAGCTTTCTTT. As protein: CASSRAGIAEAFF.

The V gene is TRBV4-1, the J gene TRBJ1-2; the D is unclear. The germline V gene encodes CDR1 MGHRA and CDR2 YSYEKL. The ends were cut back, 1 base at V and 4 bases at J, with 7 bases in the middle. This CDR3 is built from 13 residues. CDR3 residues: CASSQADGYGYTF. The CDR3 DNA sequence: TGCGCCAGCAGCCAAGCCGACGGCTATGGCTACACCTTC.

The V call is TRBV7-2, the J call TRBJ1-2, with D tentatively TRBD1 (5 bases). The ends were cut back, 1 base at V and 6 bases at J, with 18 bases in the middle. Germline V gives CDR1 SGHTA, CDR2 FQGNSA. The CDR3 extends over 16 amino acids. The CDR3 nucleotides are TGTGCCAGCAGCTTAGTTGGCCAGGGCAATCGTGATGGCTACACCTTC. The encoded protein is CASSLVGQGNRDGYTF.

The table lists this clone with a few counts. V usage is TRBV29-1 and J usage is TRBJ2-2; 10 nucleotides match TRBD1. Germline CDR1 SQVTM, CDR2 ANQGSEA. This CDR3 contains 14 residues. After removal of 6 bases from V and 4 bases from J, the junction contained 5 bases not matched to a gene. The chain's CDR3 is CSVTGGAVTGELFF. CDR3 DNA sequence: TGCAGCGTGACAGGGGGCGCCGTCACCGGGGAGCTGTTTTTT.

This chain uses TRBV9 with TRBJ2-2, with D possibly being TRBD1 or TRBD2 (7 bases each). The V end was cut by 4 bases, the J end by 5 bases, with 21 bases between. Germline V gives CDR1 SGDLS, CDR2 YYNGEE. The CDR3 loop spans 17 amino acids. Here the CDR3 DNA reads TGTGCCAGCAGCCCACCCTCAGGGGGGGGTAAGACCGGGGAGCTGTTTTTT. This encodes CASSPPSGGGKTGELFF.

This chain joins TRBV7-9 and TRBJ2-1, with 9 bases matching TRBD1. The J segment lost 9 bases and the V segment lost 3 bases, leaving 6 bases of the junction unmatched. The CDR3 is 14 residues long. Per germline, CDR1 SEHNR and CDR2 FQNEAQ (reference sequence). CDR3 loop: CASSLDRGDTEQFF. The CDR3 DNA sequence: TGTGCCAGCAGCTTGGACAGGGGCGATACTGAGCAGTTCTTC.

V and J are TRBV30 and TRBJ1-2; D may be TRBD1 (5 bases). Germline loops: CDR1 GTSNPN, CDR2 SVGIG (reference sequence). V lost 4 bases to trimming and J lost 0 bases, with 27 bases between them. CDR3 length: 19 amino acids. CDR3 in amino acids: CAWTGRASGRIRSNYGYTF. The CDR3 coding sequence is TGTGCCTGGACGGGCAGGGCCTCAGGTCGAATACGATCTAACTATGGCTACACCTTC.

The rearrangement links TRBV19 to TRBJ1-3, with a weak D call TRBD1 (5 bases). The CDR3 sequence is 16 residues long. CDR1 and CDR2 (germline): LNHDA, SQIVND (reference sequence). The germline V and J ends were trimmed by 4 bases and 0 bases, with 13 bases remaining between them. The CDR3, as DNA: TGTGCCAGTAGTACCGGCTGGGGCCCCTCTGGAAACACCATATATTTT. It translates to CASSTGWGPSGNTIYF. Based on the CDR3 plus reference TRBV19 and TRBJ1-3, the full variable domain is DGGITQSPKYLFRKEGQNVTLSCEQNLNHDAMYWYRQDPGQGLRLIYYSQIVNDFQKGDIAEGYSVSREKKESFPLTVTSAQKNPTAFYLCASSTGWGPSGNTIYFGEGSWLTVV.

This rearrangement joins TRBV14 to TRBJ1-1, with TRBD1 as a possible D gene (5 bases). Germline loops: CDR1 SGHDN, CDR2 FVKESK. The V gene lost 1 base and the J gene lost 2 bases, with 26 bases spanning the gap. This CDR3 comprises 20 residues. For the CDR3, the DNA is TGTGCCAGCAGCCAAGGGCAATGGTATTGGGGGGGGGACCCCAACACTGAAGCTTTCTTT. Translating gives CASSQGQWYWGGDPNTEAFF.

The J gene is TRBJ1-1, the V gene TRBV30; D may be TRBD1 (5 bases). V lost 8 bases to trimming and J lost 1 base, with 11 bases between them. The CDR3 loop spans 12 amino acids. In germline, CDR1 is GTSNPN, CDR2 SVGIG (reference sequence). In DNA form, the CDR3 reads TGTGCCCGGGCCGACAGGAACACTGAAGCTTTCTTT. It yields the protein CARADRNTEAFF.

This clone was seen only once. The J gene is TRBJ1-1, the V gene TRBV27; D ambiguous. The CDR3 has 14 residues. Germline V gene sequence: CDR1 MNHEY, CDR2 SMNVEV (reference sequence). Trimming shortened V by 2 bases and J by 3 bases, and 10 bases separated the two germline ends. CDR3 nucleotides: TGTGCCAGCAGTTTAATCATGTCGGACACTGAAGCTTTCTTT. Protein: CASSLIMSDTEAFF.

This clone has more than one count but fewer than ten. The chain carries TRBV2 and TRBJ1-1, with unresolved D. V was trimmed by 7 bases and J by 4 bases, leaving 10 bases between them. The V gene's germline CDR1 is SNHLY and CDR2 FYNNEI. The CDR3 contains 12 residues. The CDR3 here is CASIESGTEAFF. CDR3 DNA sequence: TGTGCCAGCATCGAATCGGGCACTGAAGCTTTCTTT.

This rearrangement joins TRBV12-3 or TRBV12-4 to TRBJ1-2, with D perhaps matching TRBD1 (5 bases). The CDR3 length is 13 residues. V lost 6 bases and J 3 bases, leaving 11 bases between the germline ends. CDR3 protein: CASRRTGDYGYTF. DNA for the CDR3: TGTGCCAGCAGAAGGACGGGGGACTATGGCTACACCTTC.

The chain carries TRBV6-6 and TRBJ1-1; TRBD1 might be the D (5 bases). CDR1 is MNHNY, CDR2 SVGAGI, per germline (reference sequence). Trimming stripped 6 bases from V and 0 bases from J, with 11 bases between. The CDR3 is made up of 14 amino acids. The CDR3 is CASRGDGMNTEAFF. The DNA for the CDR3 is TGTGCCAGCAGGGGGGACGGCATGAACACTGAAGCTTTCTTT.

The gene calls are TRBV7-3 and TRBJ2-7; D not certain. Trimming shortened V by 2 bases and J by 5 bases, and 16 bases separated the two germline ends. CDR3 length: 15 residues. Germline CDR1 reads SGHTA; CDR2 reads FQGTGA. CDR3 coding DNA: TGTGCCAGCAGCTTAGTTTCAACCGGGTCCGACGAGCAGTACTTC. The encoded protein is CASSLVSTGSDEQYF.

The chain couples TRBV5-6 to TRBJ2-3; TRBD2 matches at 9 bases. This CDR3 comprises 16 residues. V lost 0 bases, J lost 2 bases, and 4 bases stayed unmatched. Germline loops: CDR1 SGHDT, CDR2 YYEEEE. In DNA form, the CDR3 reads TGTGCCAGCAGCTTGGCCCTAGCGGGGATCACAGATACGCAGTATTTT. Encoded protein: CASSLALAGITDTQYF. The entire variable domain, with the rest obtained from reference TRBV5-6 and TRBJ2-3, is as follows: DAGVTQSPTHLIKTRGQQVTLRCSPKSGHDTVSWYQQALGQGPQFIFQYYEEEERQRGNFPDRFSGHQFPNYSSELNVNALLLGDSALYLCASSLALAGITDTQYFGPGTRLTVL.

The chain links TRBV24-1 to TRBJ1-2; TRBD1 matches 7 bases. CDR3 length: 16 amino acids. In germline, CDR1 is KGHDR, CDR2 SFDVKD. V was clipped by 2 bases and J by 5 bases; unmatched bases: 10. CDR3 sequence (DNA): TGTGCCACCAGTGATTCCCGACTGGACAGGATATATGGCTACACCTTC. This encodes CATSDSRLDRIYGYTF.

This clone was found a few times. The gene calls are TRBV7-8 and TRBJ1-1; D is undetermined. V dropped 4 bases and J dropped 5 bases, with 17 bases sitting between them. Germline V CDR1 and CDR2: SGHVS, FQNEAQ. The CDR3 has 15 residues. The CDR3 reads CASSSSADLGTEAFF. Written as DNA, the CDR3 is TGTGCCAGCAGCTCCTCTGCGGACCTGGGGACTGAAGCTTTCTTT. Looking up the rest from reference TRBV7-8 and TRBJ1-1 gives the full variable domain: GAGVSQSPRYKVAKRGQDVALRCDPISGHVSLFWYQQALGQGPEFLTYFQNEAQLDKSGLPSDRFFAERPEGSVSTLKIQRTQQEDSAVYLCASSSSADLGTEAFFGQGTRLTVV.

Of note for this clone: Sequence at one end of the junction differs from germline and may be a read error. The chain uses TRBV7-7 and TRBJ2-5; the D gene is possibly TRBD1 (6 bases). This CDR3 comprises 14 residues. Germline-derived CDR1 and CDR2 are SSHAT and FNYEAQ (reference sequence). CDR3 amino acids: CASSLSTGTETQYF. CDR3 DNA sequence: TGTGCTAGCAGCTTAAGTACAGGGACGGAGACCCAGTACTTC.

The chain combines TRBV18 with TRBJ1-2, with 9 bases fitting TRBD1. Germline V gives CDR1 KGHSH, CDR2 LQKENI. V trimming: 3 bases; J trimming: 2 bases; junction bases outside the gene matches: 4. This CDR3 has 15 residues. CDR3 region: CASSPRDRANYGYTF. CDR3 in DNA: TGTGCCAGCTCACCCCGGGACAGGGCCAACTATGGCTACACCTTC.

Only one count was recorded for this clone. The chain recombines TRBV6-4 with TRBJ2-2; no definite D call. Germline CDR1 and CDR2: MRHNA and SNTAGT. This CDR3 has 14 amino acids. The V gene lost 4 bases and the J gene lost 0 bases, with 6 bases spanning the gap. Written as DNA, the CDR3 is TGTGCCAGCAGTGTCTTTCCGAACACCGGGGAGCTGTTTTTT. Its translation: CASSVFPNTGELFF.

The chain has TRBV5-5 and TRBJ2-3; D might be TRBD1 or TRBD2, each matching 5 bases. Trimming pared 1 base from V and 1 base from J, leaving 7 bases between. This CDR3 has 14 amino acids. Germline V gene data show CDR1 as SGHKS and CDR2 as YYEKEE (reference sequence). In nucleotides, the CDR3 is TGTGCCAGCAGCTTGTGGGACGGCACAGATACGCAGTATTTT. It codes for CASSLWDGTDTQYF.

This sequence joins TRBV4-2 and TRBJ2-7; D is undetermined. Germline loops: CDR1 LGHNA, CDR2 YNFKEQ. The CDR3 length is 18 residues. V gave up 0 bases and J gave up 3 bases, with 21 bases separating them. The CDR3 DNA follows: TGTGCCAGCAGCCAAGATGGCAGCATCCGGGTTGGAAACTACGAGCAGTACTTC. Residues: CASSQDGSIRVGNYEQYF.

This clone has a handful of counts. CDR3 sequence (DNA): TGTGCCAGCACCAAAGGGGACAGGCACTATTCACCCCTCCACTTT. Translating it yields CASTKGDRHYSPLHF. The chain is built from TRBV7-8 and TRBJ1-6; the match to TRBD1 covers 8 bases. CDR1 and CDR2 from the germline V gene are SGHVS and FQNEAQ. After removal of 7 bases from V and 8 bases from J, the junction contained 10 bases not matched to a gene. This CDR3 comprises 15 residues.

This clone was recorded a few times. V gene TRBV30 combines with J gene TRBJ2-7; 7 bases align to TRBD1. Germline V gene data show CDR1 as GTSNPN and CDR2 as SVGIG (reference sequence). The CDR3 totals 13 residues. Losses at the gene ends were 3 bases for V and 0 bases for J; bases not matched to a gene: 2. The CDR3 DNA reads TGTGCCTGGAGCCAGGGGGACTCCTACGAGCAGTACTTC. This encodes CAWSQGDSYEQYF.

V and J are TRBV2 and TRBJ1-5; D unresolved. With 4 bases removed from V and 5 bases from J, the gap between germline ends came to 9 bases. CDR1 and CDR2 from the germline V gene are SNHLY and FYNNEI. The length of the CDR3 is 13 residues. CDR3 coding DNA: TGTGCCAGCAGTGTTCAGGACTATCAGCCCCAGCATTTT. Its translation: CASSVQDYQPQHF. Filled out from reference TRBV2 and TRBJ1-5, the complete variable domain reads EPEVTQTPSHQVTQMGQEVILRCVPISNHLYFYWYRQILGQKVEFLVSFYNNEISEKSEIFDDQFSVERPDGSNFTLKIRSTKLEDSAMYFCASSVQDYQPQHFGDGTRLSIL.